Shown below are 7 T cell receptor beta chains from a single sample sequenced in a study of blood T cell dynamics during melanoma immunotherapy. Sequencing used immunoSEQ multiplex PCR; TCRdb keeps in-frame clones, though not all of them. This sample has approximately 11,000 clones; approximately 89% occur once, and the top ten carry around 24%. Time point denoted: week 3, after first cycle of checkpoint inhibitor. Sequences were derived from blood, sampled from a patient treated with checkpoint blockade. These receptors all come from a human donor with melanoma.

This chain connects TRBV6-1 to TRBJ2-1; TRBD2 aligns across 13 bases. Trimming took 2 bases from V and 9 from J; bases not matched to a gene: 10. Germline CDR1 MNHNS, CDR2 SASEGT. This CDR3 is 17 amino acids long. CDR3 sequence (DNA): TGTGCCAGCAGTGAAAGAGGGCTGGGACTAGCGGGATTTGAGCAGTTCTTC. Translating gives CASSERGLGLAGFEQFF.

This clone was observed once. This CDR3 is CASWGRTDLFGDTQYF. The CDR3 bases are TGTGCCAGCTGGGGGCGGACTGACCTTTTTGGAGATACGCAGTATTTT. The V gene is TRBV2, the J gene TRBJ2-3; weak D call: TRBD1 (6 bases). Per germline, CDR1 SNHLY and CDR2 FYNNEI. The CDR3 has 16 amino acids. V gave up 8 bases and J gave up 5 bases, with 23 bases separating them.

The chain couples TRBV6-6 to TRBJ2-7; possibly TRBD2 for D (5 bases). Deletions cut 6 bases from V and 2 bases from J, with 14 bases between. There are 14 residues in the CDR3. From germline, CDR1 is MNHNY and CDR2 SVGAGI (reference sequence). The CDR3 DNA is TGTGCCAGCAGCCCTGCGGGTAGTGCCTACGAGCAGTACTTC. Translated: CASSPAGSAYEQYF.

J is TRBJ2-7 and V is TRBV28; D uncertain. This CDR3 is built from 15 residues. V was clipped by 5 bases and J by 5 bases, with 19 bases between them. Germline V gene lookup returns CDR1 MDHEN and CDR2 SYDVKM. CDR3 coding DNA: TGTGCCAGCAGTCCCTATAGCCCCGGCCGCGACGAGCAGTACTTC. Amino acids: CASSPYSPGRDEQYF.

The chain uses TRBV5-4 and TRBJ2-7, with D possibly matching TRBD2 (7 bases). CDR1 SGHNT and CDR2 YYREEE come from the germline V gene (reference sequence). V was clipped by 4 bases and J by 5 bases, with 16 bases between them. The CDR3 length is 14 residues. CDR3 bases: TGTGCCAGCAGCACCCGCGGGGGCGCGGACGAGCAGTACTTC. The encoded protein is CASSTRGGADEQYF.

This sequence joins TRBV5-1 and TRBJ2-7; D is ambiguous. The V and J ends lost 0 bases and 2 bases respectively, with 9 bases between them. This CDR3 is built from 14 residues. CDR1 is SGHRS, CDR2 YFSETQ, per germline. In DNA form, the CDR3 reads TGCGCCAGCAGCTTGGTGGCCCACACCTACGAGCAGTACTTC. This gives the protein CASSLVAHTYEQYF.

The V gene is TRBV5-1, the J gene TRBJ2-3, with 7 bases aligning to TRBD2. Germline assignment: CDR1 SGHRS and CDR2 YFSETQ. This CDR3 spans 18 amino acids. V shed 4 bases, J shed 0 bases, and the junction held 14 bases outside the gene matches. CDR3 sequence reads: CASSPGLGLTYSTDTQYF. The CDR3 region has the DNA TGCGCCAGCAGCCCTGGCCTGGGACTAACCTATAGCACAGATACGCAGTATTTT.